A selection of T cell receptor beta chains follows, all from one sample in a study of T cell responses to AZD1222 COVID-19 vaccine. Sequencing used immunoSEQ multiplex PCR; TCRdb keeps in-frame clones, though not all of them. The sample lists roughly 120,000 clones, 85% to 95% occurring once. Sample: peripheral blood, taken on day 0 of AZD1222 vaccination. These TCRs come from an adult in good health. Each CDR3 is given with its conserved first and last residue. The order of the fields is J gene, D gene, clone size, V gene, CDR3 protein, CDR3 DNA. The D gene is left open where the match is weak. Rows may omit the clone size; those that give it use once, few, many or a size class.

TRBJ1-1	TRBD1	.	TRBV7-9	CASSLVGGQRAFF	TGTGCCAGCAGCTTAGTAGGGGGACAGAGGGCTTTCTTT
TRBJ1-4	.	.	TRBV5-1	CASSLVAGDEKLFF	TGCGCCAGCAGCTTGGTGGCAGGGGATGAAAAACTGTTTTTT
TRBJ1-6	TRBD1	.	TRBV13	CASSPRAGGGSPLHF	TGTGCCAGCAGCCCCCGTGCAGGGGGTGGATCACCCCTCCACTTT
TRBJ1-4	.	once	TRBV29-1	CSVELAASGFEKLFF	TGCAGCGTTGAACTTGCAGCCTCGGGGTTCGAAAAACTGTTTTTT
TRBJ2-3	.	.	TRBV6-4	CASSDSRGGKDTQYF	TGTGCCAGCAGTGACTCGAGGGGGGGCAAAGATACGCAGTATTTT
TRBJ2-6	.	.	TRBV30	CAWKWHGAGANVLTF	TGTGCCTGGAAATGGCATGGTGCTGGGGCCAACGTCCTGACTTTC
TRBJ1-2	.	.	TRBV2	CASIGGNYGYTF	TGTGCCAGCATAGGGGGAAACTATGGCTACACCTTC
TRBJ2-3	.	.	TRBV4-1	CASSPVGPSTDTQYF	TGCGCCAGCAGCCCGGTTGGGCCTAGCACAGATACGCAGTATTTT
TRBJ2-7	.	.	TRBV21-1	CASISGRQRTYEQYF	TGTGCCAGCATCTCGGGGAGACAAAGAACCTACGAGCAGTACTTC
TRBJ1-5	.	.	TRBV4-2	CASSQVSYSNQPQHF	TGTGCCAGCAGCCAAGTTTCGTATAGCAATCAGCCCCAGCATTTT
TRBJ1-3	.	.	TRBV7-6	CASSLEQAGNTIYF	TGTGCCAGCAGCTTAGAGCAGGCTGGAAACACCATATATTTT
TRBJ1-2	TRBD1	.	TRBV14	CASSQLKTGGNYGYTF	TGTGCCAGCAGCCAACTCAAGACAGGGGGCAACTATGGCTACACCTTC
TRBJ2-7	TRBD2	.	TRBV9	CASSAGTSGAPSSYEQYF	TGTGCCAGCAGCGCTGGGACTAGCGGGGCCCCAAGCTCCTACGAGCAGTACTTC
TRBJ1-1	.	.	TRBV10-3	CAISGTAVMNTEAFF	TGTGCCATCTCTGGGACGGCTGTCATGAACACTGAAGCTTTCTTT
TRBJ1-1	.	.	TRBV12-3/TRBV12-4	CASTGENTEAFF	TGTGCCAGCACTGGGGAGAACACTGAAGCTTTCTTT
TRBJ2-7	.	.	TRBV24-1	CATSLGSSYEQYF	TGTGCCACCAGTCTGGGGAGCTCCTACGAGCAGTACTTC
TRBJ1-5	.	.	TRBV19	CASSISGYSNQPQHF	TGTGCCAGTAGTATCTCCGGGTATAGCAATCAGCCCCAGCATTTT
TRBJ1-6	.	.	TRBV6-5	CASSYGGNSYNSPLHF	TGTGCCAGCAGTTACGGCGGGAACTCCTATAATTCACCCCTCCACTTT
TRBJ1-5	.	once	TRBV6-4	CASSLWLNQPQHF	TGTGCCAGCAGTCTTTGGCTGAATCAGCCCCAGCATTTT
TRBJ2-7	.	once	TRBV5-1	CASSLGDESDEQYF	TGCGCCAGCAGCTTAGGGGATGAAAGCGACGAGCAGTACTTC
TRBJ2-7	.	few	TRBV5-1	CASSWDVSYEQYF	TGCGCCAGCAGCTGGGACGTTTCCTACGAGCAGTACTTC
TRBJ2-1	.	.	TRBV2	CASRGEGGSYNEQFF	TGTGCCAGCAGAGGGGAGGGGGGCAGCTACAATGAGCAGTTCTTC
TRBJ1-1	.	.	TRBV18	CASSPLVMNTEAFF	TGTGCCAGCTCACCGCTAGTAATGAACACTGAAGCTTTCTTT
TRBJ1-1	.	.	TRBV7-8	CASSSSGALSEAFF	TGTGCCAGCAGTTCGTCAGGGGCGTTGTCTGAAGCTTTCTTT
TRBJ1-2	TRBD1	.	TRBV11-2	CASSSIPTGRLYGYTF	TGTGCCAGCAGCTCCATCCCGACAGGGCGTCTCTATGGCTACACCTTC
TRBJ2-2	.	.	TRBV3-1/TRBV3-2	CASSHPLRELFF	TGTGCCAGCAGCCATCCCCTCCGGGAGCTGTTTTTT
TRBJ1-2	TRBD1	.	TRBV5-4	CASSPGGAQGYTF	TGTGCCAGCAGCCCAGGGGGGGCTCAGGGCTACACCTTC